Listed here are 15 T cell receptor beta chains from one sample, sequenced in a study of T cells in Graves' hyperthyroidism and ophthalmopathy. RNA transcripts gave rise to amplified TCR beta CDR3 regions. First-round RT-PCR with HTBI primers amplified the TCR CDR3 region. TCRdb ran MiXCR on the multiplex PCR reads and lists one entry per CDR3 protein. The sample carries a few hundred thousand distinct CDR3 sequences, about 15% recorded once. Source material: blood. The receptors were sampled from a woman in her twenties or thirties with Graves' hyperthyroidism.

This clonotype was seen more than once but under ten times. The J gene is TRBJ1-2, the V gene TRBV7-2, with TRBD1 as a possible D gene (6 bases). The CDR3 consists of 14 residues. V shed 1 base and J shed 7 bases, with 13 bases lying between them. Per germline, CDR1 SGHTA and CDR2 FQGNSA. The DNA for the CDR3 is TGTGCCAGCAGCTTAGGGGAGGGGGGAAGTGGCTACACCTTC. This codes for CASSLGEGGSGYTF.

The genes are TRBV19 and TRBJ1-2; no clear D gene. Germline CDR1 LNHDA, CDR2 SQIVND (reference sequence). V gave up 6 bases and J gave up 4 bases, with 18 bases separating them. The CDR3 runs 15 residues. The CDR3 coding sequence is TGTGCCAGTAGGGATCGAGGAGGCAGTGGCTATGGCTACACCTTC. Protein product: CASRDRGGSGYGYTF.

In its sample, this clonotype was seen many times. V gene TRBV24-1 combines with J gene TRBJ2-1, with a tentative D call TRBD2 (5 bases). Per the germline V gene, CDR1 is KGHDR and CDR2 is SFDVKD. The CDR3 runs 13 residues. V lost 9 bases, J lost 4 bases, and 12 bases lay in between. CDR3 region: CATGSFGYNEQFF. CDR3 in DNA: TGTGCCACCGGGAGTTTCGGGTACAATGAGCAGTTCTTC.

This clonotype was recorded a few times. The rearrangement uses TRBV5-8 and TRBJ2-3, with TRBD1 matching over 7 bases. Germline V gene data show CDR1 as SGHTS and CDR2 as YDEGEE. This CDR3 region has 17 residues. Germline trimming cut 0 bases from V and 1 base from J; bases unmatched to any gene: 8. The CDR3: CASSLALTGRGTDTQYF. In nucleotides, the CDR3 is TGTGCCAGCAGCTTGGCCCTGACAGGGAGAGGCACAGATACGCAGTATTTT.

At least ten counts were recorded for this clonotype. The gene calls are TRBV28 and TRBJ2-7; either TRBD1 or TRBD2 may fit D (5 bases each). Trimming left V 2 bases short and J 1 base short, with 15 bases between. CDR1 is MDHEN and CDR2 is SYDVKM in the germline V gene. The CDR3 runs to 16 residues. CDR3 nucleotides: TGTGCCAGCAGTTTACTGGGACGGAGGAGTTCCTACGAGCAGTACTTC. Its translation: CASSLLGRRSSYEQYF.

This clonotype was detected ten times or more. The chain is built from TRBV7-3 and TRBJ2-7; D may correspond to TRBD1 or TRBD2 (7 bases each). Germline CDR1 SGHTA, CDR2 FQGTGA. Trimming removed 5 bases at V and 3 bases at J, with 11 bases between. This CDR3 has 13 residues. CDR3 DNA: TGTGCCAGCAGCCAGGGGGGGAACTACGAGCAGTACTTC. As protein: CASSQGGNYEQYF.

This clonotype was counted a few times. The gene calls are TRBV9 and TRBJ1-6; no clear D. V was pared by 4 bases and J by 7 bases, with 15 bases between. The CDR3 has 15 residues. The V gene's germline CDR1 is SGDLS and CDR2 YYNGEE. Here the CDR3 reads CASSRTLVDNSPLHF. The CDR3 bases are TGTGCCAGCAGCAGGACCCTGGTGGACAATTCACCCCTCCACTTT. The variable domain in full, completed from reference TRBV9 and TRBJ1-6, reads DSGVTQTPKHLITATGQRVTLRCSPRSGDLSVYWYQQSLDQGLQFLIQYYNGEERAKGNILERFSAQQFPDLHSELNLSSLELGDSALYFCASSRTLVDNSPLHFGNGTRLTVT.

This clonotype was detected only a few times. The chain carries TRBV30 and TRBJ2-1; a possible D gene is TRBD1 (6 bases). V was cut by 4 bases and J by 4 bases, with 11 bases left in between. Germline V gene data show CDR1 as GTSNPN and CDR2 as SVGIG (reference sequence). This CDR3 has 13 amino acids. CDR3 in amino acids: CAWKAQGYNEQFF. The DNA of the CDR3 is TGTGCCTGGAAGGCACAGGGTTACAATGAGCAGTTCTTC. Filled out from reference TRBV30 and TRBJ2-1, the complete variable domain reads SQTIHQWPATLVQPVGSPLSLECTVEGTSNPNLYWYRQAAGRGLQLLFYSVGIGQISSEVPQNLSASRPQDRQFILSSKKLLLSDSGFYLCAWKAQGYNEQFFGPGTRLTVL.

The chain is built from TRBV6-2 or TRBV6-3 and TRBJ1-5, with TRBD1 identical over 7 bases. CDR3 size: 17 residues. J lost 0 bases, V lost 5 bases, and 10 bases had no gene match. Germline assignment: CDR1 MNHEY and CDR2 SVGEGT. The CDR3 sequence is CASSVLGTVNSNQPQHF. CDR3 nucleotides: TGTGCCAGCAGTGTACTTGGGACAGTTAATAGCAATCAGCCCCAGCATTTT.

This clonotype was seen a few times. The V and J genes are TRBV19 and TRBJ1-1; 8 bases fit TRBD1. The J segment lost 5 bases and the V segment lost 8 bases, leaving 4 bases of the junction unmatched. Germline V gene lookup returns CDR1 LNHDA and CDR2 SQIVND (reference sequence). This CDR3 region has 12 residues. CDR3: CASGTGGTEAFF. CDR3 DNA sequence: TGTGCCAGTGGTACAGGGGGAACTGAAGCTTTCTTT.

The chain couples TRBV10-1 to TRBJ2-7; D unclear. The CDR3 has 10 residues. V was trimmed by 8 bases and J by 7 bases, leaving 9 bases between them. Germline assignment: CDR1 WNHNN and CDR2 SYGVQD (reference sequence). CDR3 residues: CASLLGEQYF. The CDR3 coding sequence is TGCGCCAGCCTCCTAGGGGAGCAGTACTTC.

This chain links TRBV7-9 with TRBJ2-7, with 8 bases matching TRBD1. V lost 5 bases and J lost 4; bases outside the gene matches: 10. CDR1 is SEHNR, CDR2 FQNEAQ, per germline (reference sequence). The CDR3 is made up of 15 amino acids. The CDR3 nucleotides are TGTGCCAGCAGCCCGCGAGGACAGGGTTTGTACGAGCAGTACTTC. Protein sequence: CASSPRGQGLYEQYF.

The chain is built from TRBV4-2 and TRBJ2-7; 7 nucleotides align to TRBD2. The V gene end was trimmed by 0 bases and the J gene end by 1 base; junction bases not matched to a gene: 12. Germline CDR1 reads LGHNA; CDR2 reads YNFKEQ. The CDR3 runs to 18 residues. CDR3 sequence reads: CASSQDVARASGSYEQYF. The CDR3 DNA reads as TGTGCCAGCAGCCAAGATGTAGCGCGGGCTAGCGGATCCTACGAGCAGTACTTC.

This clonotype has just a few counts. CDR3 region: CASSPDSQETQYF. CDR3 bases: TGTGCCAGTAGTCCCGACAGCCAAGAGACCCAGTACTTC. The chain couples TRBV19 to TRBJ2-5, with D possibly TRBD1 on 5 matching bases. Trimming took off 5 bases at V and 1 base at J, with 8 bases between the two ends. The CDR3 consists of 13 residues. CDR1 is LNHDA, CDR2 SQIVND, per germline (reference sequence).

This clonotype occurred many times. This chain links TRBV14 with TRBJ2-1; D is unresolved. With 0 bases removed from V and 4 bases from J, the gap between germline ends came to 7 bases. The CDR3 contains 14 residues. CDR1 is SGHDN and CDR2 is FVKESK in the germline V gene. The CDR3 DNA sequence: TGTGCCAGCAGCCAAGATCCCACGTACAATGAGCAGTTCTTC. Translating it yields CASSQDPTYNEQFF.